This entry describes one T cell receptor (beta chain). What it binds is unknown. The data stem from a study of cytomegalovirus exposure and HLA in healthy donors. General study points: Previous analysis showed most TCR beta V segments were productive about 87% or about 30% of the time.

Germline V CDR1 and CDR2: SQVTM, ANQGSEA. This CDR3 comprises 15 residues. Trimming removed 7 bases at V and 0 bases at J, with 16 bases between. PCR used 60 Vbeta primers and 13 Jbeta primers. Generated by immunoSEQ multiplex PCR, the TCRdb table keeps only in-frame clones and is missing some. This sample has 90,000 or so clones, with about four fifths found just once. This receptor was identified in a young man in good health and CMV-seropositive. The sequenced material came from PBMCs. The rearrangement uses TRBV29-1 and TRBJ2-1; the D is unclear. In nucleotides, the CDR3 is TGCAGCGCCCTCGGCCAGGCGAGCTCCTACAATGAGCAGTTCTTC. This translates into CSALGQASSYNEQFF.